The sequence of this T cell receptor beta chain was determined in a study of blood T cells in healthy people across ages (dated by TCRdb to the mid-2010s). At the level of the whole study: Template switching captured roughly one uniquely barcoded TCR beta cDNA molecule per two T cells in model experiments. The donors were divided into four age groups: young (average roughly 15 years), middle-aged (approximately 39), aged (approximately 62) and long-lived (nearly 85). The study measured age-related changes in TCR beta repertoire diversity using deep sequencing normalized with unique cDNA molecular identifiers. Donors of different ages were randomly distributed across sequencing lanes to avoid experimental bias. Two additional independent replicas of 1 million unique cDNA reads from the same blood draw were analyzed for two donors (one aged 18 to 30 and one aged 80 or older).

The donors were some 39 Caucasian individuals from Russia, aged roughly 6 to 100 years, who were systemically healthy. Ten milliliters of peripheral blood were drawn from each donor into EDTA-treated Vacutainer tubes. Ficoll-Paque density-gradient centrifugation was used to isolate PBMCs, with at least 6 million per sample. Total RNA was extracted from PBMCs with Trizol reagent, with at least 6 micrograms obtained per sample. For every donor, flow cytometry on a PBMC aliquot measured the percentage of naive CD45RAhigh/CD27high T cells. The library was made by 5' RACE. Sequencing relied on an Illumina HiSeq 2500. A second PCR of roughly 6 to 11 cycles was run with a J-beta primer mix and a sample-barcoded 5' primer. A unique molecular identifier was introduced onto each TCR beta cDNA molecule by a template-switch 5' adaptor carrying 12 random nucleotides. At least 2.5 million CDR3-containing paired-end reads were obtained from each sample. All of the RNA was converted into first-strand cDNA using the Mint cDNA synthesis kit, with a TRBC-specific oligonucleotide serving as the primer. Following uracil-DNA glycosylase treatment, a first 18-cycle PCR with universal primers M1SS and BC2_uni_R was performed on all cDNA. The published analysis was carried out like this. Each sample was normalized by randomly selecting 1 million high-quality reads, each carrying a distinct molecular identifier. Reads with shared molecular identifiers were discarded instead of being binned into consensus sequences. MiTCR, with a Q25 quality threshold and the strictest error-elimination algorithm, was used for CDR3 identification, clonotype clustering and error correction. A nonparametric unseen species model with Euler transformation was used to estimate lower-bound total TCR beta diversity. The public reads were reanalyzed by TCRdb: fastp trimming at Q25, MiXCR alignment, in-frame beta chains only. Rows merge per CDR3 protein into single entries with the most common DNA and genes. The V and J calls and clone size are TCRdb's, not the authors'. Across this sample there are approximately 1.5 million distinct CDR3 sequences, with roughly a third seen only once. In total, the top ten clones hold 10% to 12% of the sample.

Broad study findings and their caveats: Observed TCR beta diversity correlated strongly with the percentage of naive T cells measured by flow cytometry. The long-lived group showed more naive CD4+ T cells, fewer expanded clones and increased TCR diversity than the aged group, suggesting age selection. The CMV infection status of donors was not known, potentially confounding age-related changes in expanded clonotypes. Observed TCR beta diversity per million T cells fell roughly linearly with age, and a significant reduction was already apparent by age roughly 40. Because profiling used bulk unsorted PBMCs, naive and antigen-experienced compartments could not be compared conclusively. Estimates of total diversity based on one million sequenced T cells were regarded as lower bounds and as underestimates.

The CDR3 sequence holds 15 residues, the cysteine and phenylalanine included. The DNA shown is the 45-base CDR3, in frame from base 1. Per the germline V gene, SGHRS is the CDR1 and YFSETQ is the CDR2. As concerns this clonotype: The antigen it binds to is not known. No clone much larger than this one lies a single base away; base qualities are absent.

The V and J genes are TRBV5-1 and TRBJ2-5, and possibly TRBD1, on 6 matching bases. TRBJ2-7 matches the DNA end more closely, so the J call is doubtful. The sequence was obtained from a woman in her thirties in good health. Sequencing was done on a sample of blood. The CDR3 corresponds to CASSLAGDRPNEQYF. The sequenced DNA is TGCGCCAGCAGCTTGGCTGGCGACAGGCCCAACGAGCAGTACTTC.